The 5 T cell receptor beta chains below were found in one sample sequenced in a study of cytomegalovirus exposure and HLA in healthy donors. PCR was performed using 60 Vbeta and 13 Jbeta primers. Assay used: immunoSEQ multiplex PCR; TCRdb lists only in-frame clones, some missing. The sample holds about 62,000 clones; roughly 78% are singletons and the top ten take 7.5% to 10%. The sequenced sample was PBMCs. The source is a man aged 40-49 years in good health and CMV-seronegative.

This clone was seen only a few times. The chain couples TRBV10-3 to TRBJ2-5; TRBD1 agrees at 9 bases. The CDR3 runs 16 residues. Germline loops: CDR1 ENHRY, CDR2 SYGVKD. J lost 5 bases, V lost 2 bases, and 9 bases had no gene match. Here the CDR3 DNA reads TGTGCCATCAGTGAGCCGAAAGGACAGGGGAGGGAGACCCAGTACTTC. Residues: CAISEPKGQGRETQYF.

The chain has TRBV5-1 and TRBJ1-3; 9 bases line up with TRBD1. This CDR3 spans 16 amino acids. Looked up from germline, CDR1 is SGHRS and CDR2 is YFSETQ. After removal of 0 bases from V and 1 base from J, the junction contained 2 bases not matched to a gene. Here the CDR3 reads CASSLEGQGSGNTIYF. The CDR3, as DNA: TGCGCCAGCAGCTTGGAGGGACAGGGTTCTGGAAACACCATATATTTT.

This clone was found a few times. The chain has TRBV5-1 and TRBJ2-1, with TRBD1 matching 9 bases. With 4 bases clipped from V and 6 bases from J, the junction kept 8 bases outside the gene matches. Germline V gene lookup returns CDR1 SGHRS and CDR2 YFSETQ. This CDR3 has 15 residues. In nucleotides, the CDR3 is TGCGCCAGCAGCCCGGGACAGGGCGATACCAATGAGCAGTTCTTC. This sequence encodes CASSPGQGDTNEQFF.

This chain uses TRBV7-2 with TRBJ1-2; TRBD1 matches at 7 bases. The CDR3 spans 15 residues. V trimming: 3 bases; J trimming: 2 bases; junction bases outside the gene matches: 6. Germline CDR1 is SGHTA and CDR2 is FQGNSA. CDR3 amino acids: CASSLRGQLNYGYTF. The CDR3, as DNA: TGTGCCAGCAGCTTGAGGGGACAGCTCAACTATGGCTACACCTTC.

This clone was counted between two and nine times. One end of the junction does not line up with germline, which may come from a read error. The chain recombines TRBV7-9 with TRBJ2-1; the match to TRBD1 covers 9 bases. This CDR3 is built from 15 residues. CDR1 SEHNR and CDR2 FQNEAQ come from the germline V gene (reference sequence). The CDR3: CSSSSDRGAYNEQFF. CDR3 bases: TGTTCCAGCAGCTCCGACAGGGGGGCCTACAATGAGCAGTTCTTC.